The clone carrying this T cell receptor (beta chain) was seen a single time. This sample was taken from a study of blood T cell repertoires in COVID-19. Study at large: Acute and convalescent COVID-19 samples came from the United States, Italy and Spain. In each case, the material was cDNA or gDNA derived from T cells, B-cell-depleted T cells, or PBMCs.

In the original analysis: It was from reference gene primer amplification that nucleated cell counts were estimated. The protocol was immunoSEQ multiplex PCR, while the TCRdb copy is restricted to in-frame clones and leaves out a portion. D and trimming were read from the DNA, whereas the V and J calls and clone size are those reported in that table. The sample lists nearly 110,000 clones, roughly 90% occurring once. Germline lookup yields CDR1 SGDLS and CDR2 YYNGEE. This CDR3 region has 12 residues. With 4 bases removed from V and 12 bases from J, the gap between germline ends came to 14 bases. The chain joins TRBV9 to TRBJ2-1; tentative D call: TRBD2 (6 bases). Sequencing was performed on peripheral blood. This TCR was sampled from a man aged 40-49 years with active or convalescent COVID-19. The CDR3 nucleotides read TGTGCCAGCAGCACTGCCGGGACTCCGCAGTTCTTC. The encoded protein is CASSTAGTPQFF.